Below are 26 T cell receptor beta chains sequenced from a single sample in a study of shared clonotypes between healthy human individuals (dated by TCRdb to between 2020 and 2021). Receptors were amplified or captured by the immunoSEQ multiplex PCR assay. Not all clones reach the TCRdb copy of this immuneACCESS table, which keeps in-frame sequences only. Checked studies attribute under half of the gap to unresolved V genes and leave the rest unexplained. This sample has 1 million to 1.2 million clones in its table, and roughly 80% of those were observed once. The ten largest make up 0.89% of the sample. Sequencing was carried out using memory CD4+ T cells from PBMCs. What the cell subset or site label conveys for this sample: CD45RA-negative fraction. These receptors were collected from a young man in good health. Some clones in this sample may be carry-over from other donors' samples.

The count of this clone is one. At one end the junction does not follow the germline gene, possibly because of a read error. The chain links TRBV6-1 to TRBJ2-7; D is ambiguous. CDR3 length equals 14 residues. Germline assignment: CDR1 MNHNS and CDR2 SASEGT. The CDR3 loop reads CASSDRTLSLNGCF. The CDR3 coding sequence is TGTGCCAGCAGTGACCGGACCCTATCCCTTAATGGTTGCTTC.

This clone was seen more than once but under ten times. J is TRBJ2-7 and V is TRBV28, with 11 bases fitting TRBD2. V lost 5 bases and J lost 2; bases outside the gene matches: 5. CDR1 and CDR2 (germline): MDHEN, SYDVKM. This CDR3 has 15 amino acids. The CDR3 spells CASSLSGRATYEQYF. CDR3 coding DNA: TGTGCCAGCAGTCTTAGCGGGAGGGCAACCTACGAGCAGTACTTC. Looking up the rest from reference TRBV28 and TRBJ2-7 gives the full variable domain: DVKVTQSSRYLVKRTGEKVFLECVQDMDHENMFWYRQDPGLGLRLIYFSYDVKMKEKGDIPEGYSVSREKKERFSLILESASTNQTSMYLCASSLSGRATYEQYFGPGTRLTVT.

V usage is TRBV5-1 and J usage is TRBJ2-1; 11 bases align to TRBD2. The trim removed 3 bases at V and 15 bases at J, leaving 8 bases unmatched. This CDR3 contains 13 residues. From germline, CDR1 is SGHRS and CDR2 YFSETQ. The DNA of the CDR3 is TGCGCCAGCAGCTCTGAGACTAGCGGGGATCCGTTCTTC. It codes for CASSSETSGDPFF.

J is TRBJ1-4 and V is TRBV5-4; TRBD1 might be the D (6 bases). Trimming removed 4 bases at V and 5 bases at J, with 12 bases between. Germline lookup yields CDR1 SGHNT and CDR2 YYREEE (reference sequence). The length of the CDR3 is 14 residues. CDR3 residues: CASSPGQHNEKLFF. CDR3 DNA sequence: TGTGCCAGCAGCCCCGGACAGCACAATGAAAAACTGTTTTTT.

CDR3 in amino acids: CASSLDRTEKLFF. CDR3 sequence (DNA): TGTGCCAGCAGCTTAGATCGGACAGAAAAACTGTTTTTT. The rearrangement joins TRBV11-2 to TRBJ1-4, with D maybe TRBD1 (5 bases). Germline CDR1 SGHAT, CDR2 FQNNGV. The CDR3 loop spans 13 amino acids. The V and J ends lost 0 bases and 8 bases respectively, with 7 bases between them.

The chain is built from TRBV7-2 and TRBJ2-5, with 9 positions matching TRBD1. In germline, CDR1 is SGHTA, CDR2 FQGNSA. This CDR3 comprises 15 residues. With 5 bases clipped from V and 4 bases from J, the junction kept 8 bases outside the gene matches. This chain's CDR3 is CASSETGGRLETQYF. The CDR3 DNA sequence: TGTGCCAGCAGCGAAACAGGGGGCAGGTTAGAGACCCAGTACTTC.

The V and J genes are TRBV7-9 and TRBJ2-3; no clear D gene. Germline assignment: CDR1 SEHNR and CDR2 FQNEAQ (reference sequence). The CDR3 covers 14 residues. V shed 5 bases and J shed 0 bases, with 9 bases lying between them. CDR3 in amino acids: CASSPALSTDTQYF. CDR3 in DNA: TGTGCCAGCAGCCCGGCTCTGAGCACAGATACGCAGTATTTT. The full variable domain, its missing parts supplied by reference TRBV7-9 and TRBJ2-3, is DTGVSQNPRHKITKRGQNVTFRCDPISEHNRLYWYRQTLGQGPEFLTYFQNEAQLEKSRLLSDRFSAERPKGSFSTLEIQRTEQGDSAMYLCASSPALSTDTQYFGPGTRLTVL.

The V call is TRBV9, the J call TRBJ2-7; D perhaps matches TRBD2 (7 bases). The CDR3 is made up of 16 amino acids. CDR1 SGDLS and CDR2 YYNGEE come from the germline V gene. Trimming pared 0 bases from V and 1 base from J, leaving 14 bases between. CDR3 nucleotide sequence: TGTGCCAGCAGCGTAGCCGGGGGGCCCCAATCCTACGAGCAGTACTTC. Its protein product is CASSVAGGPQSYEQYF.

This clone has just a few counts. CDR3 region: CATGTGHLRGNQPQHF. CDR3 sequence (DNA): TGTGCCACGGGGACAGGGCATCTGAGGGGCAATCAGCCCCAGCATTTT. V gene TRBV6-4 combines with J gene TRBJ1-5, with 9 bases identical to TRBD1. The CDR3 runs to 16 residues. The V gene end was trimmed by 10 bases and the J gene end by 2 bases; junction bases not matched to a gene: 12. The germline gives CDR1 MRHNA, CDR2 SNTAGT.

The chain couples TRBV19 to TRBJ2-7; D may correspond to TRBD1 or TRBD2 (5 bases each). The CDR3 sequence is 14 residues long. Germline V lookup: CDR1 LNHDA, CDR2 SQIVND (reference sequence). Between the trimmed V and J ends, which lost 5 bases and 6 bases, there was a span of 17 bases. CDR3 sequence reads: CASSGDPLPREQYF. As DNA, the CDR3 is TGTGCCAGTAGTGGGGACCCCCTCCCTCGCGAGCAGTACTTC.

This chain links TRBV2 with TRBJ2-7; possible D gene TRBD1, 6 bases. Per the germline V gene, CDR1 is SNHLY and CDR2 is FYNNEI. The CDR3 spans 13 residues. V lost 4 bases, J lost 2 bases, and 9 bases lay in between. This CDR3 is CASSGTEPYEQYF. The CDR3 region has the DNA TGTGCCAGCAGTGGGACAGAGCCCTACGAGCAGTACTTC.

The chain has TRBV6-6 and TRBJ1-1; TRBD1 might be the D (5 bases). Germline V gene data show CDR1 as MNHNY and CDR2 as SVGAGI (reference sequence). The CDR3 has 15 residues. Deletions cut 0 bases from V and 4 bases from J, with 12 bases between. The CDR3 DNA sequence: TGTGCCAGCAGTTACTCTTCCAGGGAGGGCACTGAAGCTTTCTTT. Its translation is CASSYSSREGTEAFF.

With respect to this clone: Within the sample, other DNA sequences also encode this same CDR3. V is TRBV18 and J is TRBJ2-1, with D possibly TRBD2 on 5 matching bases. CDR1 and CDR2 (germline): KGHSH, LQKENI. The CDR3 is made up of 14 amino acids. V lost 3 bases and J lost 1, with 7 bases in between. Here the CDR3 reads CASSPRGSYNEQFF. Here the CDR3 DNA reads TGTGCCAGCTCACCCCGGGGTTCCTACAATGAGCAGTTCTTC.

CDR3 region: CASSLETGTNYEQYF. The CDR3 nucleotides are TGTGCCAGCAGTTTGGAAACAGGAACCAACTACGAGCAGTACTTC. The chain has TRBV28 and TRBJ2-7; possible D gene TRBD1, 5 bases. Between the trimmed V and J ends, which lost 3 bases and 3 bases, there was a span of 15 bases. The germline V gene has CDR1 MDHEN and CDR2 SYDVKM. The CDR3 totals 15 residues.

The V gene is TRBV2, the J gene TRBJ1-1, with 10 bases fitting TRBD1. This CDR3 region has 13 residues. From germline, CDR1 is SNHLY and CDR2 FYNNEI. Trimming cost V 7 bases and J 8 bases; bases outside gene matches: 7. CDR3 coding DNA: TGTGCCAGCAAGTGGACAGGGGGAGGGGAAGCTTTCTTT. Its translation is CASKWTGGGEAFF.

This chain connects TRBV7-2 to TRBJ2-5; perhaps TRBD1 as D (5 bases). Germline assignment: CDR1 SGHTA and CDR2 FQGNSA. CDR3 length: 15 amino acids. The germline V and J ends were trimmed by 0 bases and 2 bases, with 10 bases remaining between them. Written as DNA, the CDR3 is TGTGCCAGCAGCTTAGCCAGGGCAACACAAGAGACCCAGTACTTC. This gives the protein CASSLARATQETQYF.

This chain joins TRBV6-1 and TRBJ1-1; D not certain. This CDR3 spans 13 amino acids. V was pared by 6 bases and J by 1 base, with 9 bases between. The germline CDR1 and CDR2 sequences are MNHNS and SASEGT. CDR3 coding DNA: TGTGCCAGCAGAAAACCGCAGAACACTGAAGCTTTCTTT. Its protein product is CASRKPQNTEAFF.

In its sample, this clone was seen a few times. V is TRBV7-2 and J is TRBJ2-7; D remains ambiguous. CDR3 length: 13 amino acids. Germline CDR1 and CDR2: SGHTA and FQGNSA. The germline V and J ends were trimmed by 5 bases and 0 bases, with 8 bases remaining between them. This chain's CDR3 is CASSGGLSYEQYF. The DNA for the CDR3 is TGTGCCAGCAGCGGCGGCCTCTCCTACGAGCAGTACTTC.

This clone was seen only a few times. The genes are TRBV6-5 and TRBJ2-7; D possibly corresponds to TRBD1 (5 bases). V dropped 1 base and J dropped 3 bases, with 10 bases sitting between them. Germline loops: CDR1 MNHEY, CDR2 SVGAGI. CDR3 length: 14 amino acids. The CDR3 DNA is TGTGCCAGCAGTTACTTTACAGGTAACTACGAGCAGTACTTC. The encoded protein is CASSYFTGNYEQYF.

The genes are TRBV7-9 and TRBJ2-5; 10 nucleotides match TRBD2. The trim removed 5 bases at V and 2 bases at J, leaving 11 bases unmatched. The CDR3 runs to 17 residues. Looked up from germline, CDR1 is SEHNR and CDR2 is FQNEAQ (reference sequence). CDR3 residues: CASSLLPSSGGQETQYF. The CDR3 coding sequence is TGTGCCAGCAGCCTCCTCCCGTCTAGCGGGGGTCAAGAGACCCAGTACTTC.

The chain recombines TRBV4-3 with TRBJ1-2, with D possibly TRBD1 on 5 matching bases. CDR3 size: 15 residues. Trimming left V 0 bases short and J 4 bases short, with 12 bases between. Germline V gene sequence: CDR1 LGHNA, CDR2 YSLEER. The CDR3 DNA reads TGCGCCAGCAGCCAAGATTTGTGGACACGCTATGGCTACACCTTC. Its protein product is CASSQDLWTRYGYTF.

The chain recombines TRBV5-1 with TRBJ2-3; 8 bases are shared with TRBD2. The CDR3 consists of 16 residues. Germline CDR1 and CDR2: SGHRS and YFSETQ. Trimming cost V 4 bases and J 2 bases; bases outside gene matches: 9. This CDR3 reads CASSRGHSGATDTQYF. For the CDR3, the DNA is TGCGCCAGCAGCCGCGGACATAGCGGGGCCACAGATACGCAGTATTTT.

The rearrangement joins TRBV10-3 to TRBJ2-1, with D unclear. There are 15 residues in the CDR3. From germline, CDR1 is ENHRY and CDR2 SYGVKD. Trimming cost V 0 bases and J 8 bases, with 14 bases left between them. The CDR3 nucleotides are TGTGCCATCAGTGAGTCGCGGAGCCAAGTTGATGAGCAGTTCTTC. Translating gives CAISESRSQVDEQFF.

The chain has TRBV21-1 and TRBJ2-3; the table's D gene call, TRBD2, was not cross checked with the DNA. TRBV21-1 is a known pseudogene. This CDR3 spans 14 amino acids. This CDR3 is CASSNQPGGDTQYF. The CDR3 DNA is TGTGCCAGCAGCAATCAACCGGGTGGAGATACGCAGTATTTT.

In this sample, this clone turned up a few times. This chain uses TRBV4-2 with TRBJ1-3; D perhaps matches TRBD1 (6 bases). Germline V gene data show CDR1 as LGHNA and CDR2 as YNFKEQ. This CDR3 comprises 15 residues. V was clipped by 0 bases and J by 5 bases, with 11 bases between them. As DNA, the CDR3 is TGTGCCAGCAGCCAAGAAATAGGGGGTAGAAACACCATATATTTT. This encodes CASSQEIGGRNTIYF.

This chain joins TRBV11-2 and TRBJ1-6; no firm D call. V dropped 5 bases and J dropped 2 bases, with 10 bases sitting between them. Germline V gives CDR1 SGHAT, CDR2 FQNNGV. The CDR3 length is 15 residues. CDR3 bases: TGTGCCAGCAGCGCCCAGTTCGCCTATAATTCACCCCTCCACTTT. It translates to CASSAQFAYNSPLHF.